The clone carrying this T cell receptor (beta chain) was picked up one time. Its antigen is unidentified. The data stem from a study of cytotoxic CD8 clonotypes in ibrutinib-treated CLL. Regarding the study as a whole: Clonality at baseline surpassed age-matched healthy donors and tracked circulating CD8+ T-cell counts.

V lost 4 bases and J lost 0, with 16 bases in between. The CDR3 spans 17 residues. Germline CDR1 and CDR2: MNHNS and SASEGT. Using immunoSEQ multiplex PCR, the repertoire was profiled, and TCRdb retains in-frame clones only, with some absent. The profile covers roughly 200,000 clones, with approximately 70% appearing a single time and 5.5% to 7% taken by the ten largest. The gene calls are TRBV6-1 and TRBJ1-5, with unresolved D. This receptor was identified in a human donor with chronic lymphocytic leukemia. Sequenced here: PBMCs, sampled after 12 months of ibrutinib treatment. For the CDR3, the DNA is TGTGCCAGCAGTGTTGGCCCTTCCACTATTAGCAATCAGCCCCAGCATTTT. This sequence encodes CASSVGPSTISNQPQHF.